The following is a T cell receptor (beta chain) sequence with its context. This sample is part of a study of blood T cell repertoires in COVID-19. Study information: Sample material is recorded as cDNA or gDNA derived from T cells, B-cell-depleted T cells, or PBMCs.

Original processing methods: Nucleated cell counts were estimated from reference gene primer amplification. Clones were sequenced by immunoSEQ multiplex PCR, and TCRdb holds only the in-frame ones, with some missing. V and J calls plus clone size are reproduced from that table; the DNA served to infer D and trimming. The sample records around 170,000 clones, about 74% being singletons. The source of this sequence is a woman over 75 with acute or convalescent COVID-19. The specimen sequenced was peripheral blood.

The CDR3 is CASSSTGRNTEAFF. In nucleotides, the CDR3 is TGTGCCAGCAGCTCGACTGGGAGGAACACTGAAGCTTTCTTT. The chain couples TRBV7-8 to TRBJ1-1; no reliable D call. V lost 4 bases, J lost 1 base, and 10 bases lay in between. Germline assignment: CDR1 SGHVS and CDR2 FQNEAQ. The length of the CDR3 is 14 residues.